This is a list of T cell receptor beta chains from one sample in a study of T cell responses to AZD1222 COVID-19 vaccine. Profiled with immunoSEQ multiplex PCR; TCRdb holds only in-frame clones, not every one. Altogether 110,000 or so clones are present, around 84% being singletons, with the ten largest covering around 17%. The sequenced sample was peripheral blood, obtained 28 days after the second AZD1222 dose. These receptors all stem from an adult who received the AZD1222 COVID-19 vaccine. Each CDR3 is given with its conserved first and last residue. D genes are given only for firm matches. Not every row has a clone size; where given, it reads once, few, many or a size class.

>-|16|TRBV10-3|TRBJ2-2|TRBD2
CAISRRTSGRTGELFF
TGTGCCATCAGCCGAAGGACTAGCGGGCGCACCGGGGAGCTGTTTTTT
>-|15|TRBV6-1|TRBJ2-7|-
CASSEWGTEAYEQYF
TGTGCCAGCAGTGAATGGGGGACGGAGGCCTACGAGCAGTACTTC
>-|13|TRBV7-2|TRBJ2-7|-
CASSFIRAHEQYF
TGTGCCAGCAGCTTCATCAGGGCCCACGAGCAGTACTTC
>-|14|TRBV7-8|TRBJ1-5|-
CASSEDSQNQPQHF
TGTGCCAGCAGCGAGGACAGTCAGAATCAGCCCCAGCATTTT
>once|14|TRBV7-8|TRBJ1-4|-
CASSRGQGIEKLFF
TGTGCCAGCAGCCGAGGGCAGGGAATTGAAAAACTGTTTTTT
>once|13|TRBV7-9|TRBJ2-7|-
CASSATGTYEQYF
TGTGCCAGCAGCGCGACGGGGACCTACGAGCAGTACTTC
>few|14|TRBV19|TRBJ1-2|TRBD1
CASRGTGFVYGYTF
TGTGCCAGTAGAGGGACAGGATTTGTCTATGGCTACACCTTC
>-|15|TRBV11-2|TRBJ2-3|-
CASSFSGNLGDTQYF
TGTGCCAGCAGCTTTAGCGGAAACCTGGGGGATACGCAGTATTTT
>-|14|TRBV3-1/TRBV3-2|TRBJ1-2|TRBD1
CASSLGQGARGYTF
TGTGCCAGCAGCCTAGGACAGGGGGCCCGTGGCTACACCTTC
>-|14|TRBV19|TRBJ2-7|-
CASSISGFTYEQYF
TGTGCCAGTAGTATATCCGGTTTTACCTACGAGCAGTACTTC
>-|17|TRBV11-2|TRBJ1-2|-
CASSPRAAEGLKEGYTF
TGTGCCAGCAGCCCCAGGGCTGCCGAGGGTTTGAAAGAGGGCTACACCTTC
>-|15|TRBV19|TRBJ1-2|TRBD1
CASSIRDRVVFGYTF
TGTGCCAGTAGTATTCGGGACAGGGTTGTGTTCGGCTACACCTTC
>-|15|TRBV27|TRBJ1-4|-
CASSLYSATNEKLFF
TGTGCCAGCAGTTTATACAGCGCAACTAATGAAAAACTGTTTTTT
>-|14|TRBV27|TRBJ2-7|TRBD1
CASRDHRGSYEQYF
TGTGCCAGCCGAGACCACAGGGGGAGCTACGAGCAGTACTTC
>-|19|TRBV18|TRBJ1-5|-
CASSRSARDGLYSNQPQHF
TGTGCCAGCTCACGTTCTGCCCGGGACGGACTCTATAGCAATCAGCCCCAGCATTTT
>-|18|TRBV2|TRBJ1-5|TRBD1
CASSEAAGGREWGQPQHF
TGTGCCAGCAGTGAAGCGGCAGGGGGCAGGGAATGGGGTCAGCCCCAGCATTTT
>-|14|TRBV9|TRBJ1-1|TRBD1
CASSETGGNTEAFF
TGTGCCAGCAGCGAGACAGGGGGGAACACTGAAGCTTTCTTT
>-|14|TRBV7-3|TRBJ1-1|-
CASSHTPVGTEAFF
TGTGCCAGCAGCCATACTCCGGTGGGCACTGAAGCTTTCTTT
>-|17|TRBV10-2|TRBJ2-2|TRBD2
CASTGTSGASDTGELFF
TGCGCCAGCACCGGGACTAGCGGGGCGTCGGACACCGGGGAGCTGTTTTTT
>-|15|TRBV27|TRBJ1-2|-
CASSLKGGPDYGYTF
TGTGCCAGCAGTTTAAAGGGGGGCCCCGACTATGGCTACACCTTC
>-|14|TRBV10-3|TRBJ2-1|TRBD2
CAISGLAGRDEQFF
TGTGCCATCAGTGGACTAGCGGGAAGGGATGAGCAGTTCTTC
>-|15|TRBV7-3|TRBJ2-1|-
CASSLAGNSYNEQFF
TGTGCCAGCAGCTTAGCCGGAAACTCCTACAATGAGCAGTTCTTC
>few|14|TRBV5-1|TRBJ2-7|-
CASSLIGGSYEQYF
TGCGCCAGCAGCCTCATCGGTGGATCCTACGAGCAGTACTTC
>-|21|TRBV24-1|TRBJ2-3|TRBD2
CATSEAGTSGGPRRHTDTQYF
TGTGCCACCAGTGAAGCGGGGACTAGCGGGGGACCCCGACGTCACACAGATACGCAGTATTTT
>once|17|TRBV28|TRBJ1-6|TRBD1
CASSSDATGGRNSPLHF
TGTGCCAGCAGTTCCGACGCGACAGGGGGAAGAAATTCACCCCTCCACTTT
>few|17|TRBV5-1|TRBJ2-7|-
CASSAQAHREVPYEQYF
TGCGCCAGCAGTGCCCAGGCTCACAGGGAAGTACCCTACGAGCAGTACTTC
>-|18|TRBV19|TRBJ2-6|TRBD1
CASSAGTGFFSGANVLTF
TGTGCCAGTAGCGCCGGGACAGGGTTTTTCTCTGGGGCCAACGTCCTGACTTTC
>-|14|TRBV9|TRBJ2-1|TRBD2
CASSVDRGRGEQFF
TGTGCCAGCAGCGTAGATCGCGGGAGGGGTGAGCAGTTCTTC
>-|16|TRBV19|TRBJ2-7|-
CASSIGRTVGRYEQYF
TGTGCCAGTAGTATAGGGCGGACAGTTGGACGCTACGAGCAGTACTTC
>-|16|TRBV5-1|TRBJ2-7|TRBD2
CASSPSSSGSSYEQYF
TGCGCCAGCAGCCCGTCCTCTAGCGGCAGCTCCTACGAGCAGTACTTC
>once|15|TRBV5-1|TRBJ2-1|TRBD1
CASSLGQGVGNEQFF
TGCGCCAGCAGCCTAGGACAGGGTGTGGGCAATGAGCAGTTCTTC
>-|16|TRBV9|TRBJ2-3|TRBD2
CASSETSGSSTDTQYF
TGTGCCAGCAGCGAGACTAGCGGCTCTAGCACAGATACGCAGTATTTT
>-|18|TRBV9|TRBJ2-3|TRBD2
CASSESTPSGLSTDTQYF
TGTGCCAGCAGCGAGTCCACCCCTAGCGGACTTAGCACAGATACGCAGTATTTT
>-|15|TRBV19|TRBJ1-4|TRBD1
CASETEGQSNEKLFF
TGTGCCAGCGAAACGGAGGGACAGAGTAATGAAAAACTGTTTTTT
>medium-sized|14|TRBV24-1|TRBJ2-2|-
CATSDFRDTGELFF
TGTGCCACCAGTGATTTCAGGGACACCGGGGAGCTGTTTTTT
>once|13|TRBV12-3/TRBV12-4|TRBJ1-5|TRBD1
CASSMDRGQPQHF
TGTGCCAGCAGTATGGACAGGGGGCAGCCCCAGCATTTT
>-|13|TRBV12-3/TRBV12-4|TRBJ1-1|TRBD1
CASQEQGSTEAFF
TGTGCCAGCCAAGAACAGGGGAGCACTGAAGCTTTCTTT
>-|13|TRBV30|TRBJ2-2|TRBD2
CASGGRATGELFF
TGTGCCTCTGGGGGGAGGGCCACCGGGGAGCTGTTTTTT
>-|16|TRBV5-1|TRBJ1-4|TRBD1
CASTRQGNGFNEKLFF
TGCGCCAGCACCCGACAGGGCAACGGGTTTAATGAAAAACTGTTTTTT
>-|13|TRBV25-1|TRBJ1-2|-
CASSFGTIRGYTF
TGTGCCAGCAGTTTTGGGACCATTCGTGGCTACACCTTC
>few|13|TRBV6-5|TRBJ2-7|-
CASSLHQAYEQYF
TGTGCCAGCAGTTTACACCAAGCCTACGAGCAGTACTTC
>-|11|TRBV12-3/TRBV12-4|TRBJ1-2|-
CASRSEGGYTF
TGTGCCAGCAGGTCAGAGGGGGGCTACACCTTC
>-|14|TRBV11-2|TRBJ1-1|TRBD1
CASSQDRGRTEAFF
TGTGCCAGCAGTCAGGACAGGGGGAGGACTGAAGCTTTCTTT
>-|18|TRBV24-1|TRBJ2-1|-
CATSAPEGDISSYNEQFF
TGTGCCACCAGTGCGCCAGAGGGGGATATTAGCTCCTACAATGAGCAGTTCTTC
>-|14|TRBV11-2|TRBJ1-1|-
CASSFFGSGTEAFF
TGTGCCAGCAGCTTTTTTGGGAGTGGCACTGAAGCTTTCTTT
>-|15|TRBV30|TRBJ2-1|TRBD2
CAWSRGLAGIRVGFF
TGTGCCTGGAGTCGTGGACTAGCGGGGATTCGCGTCGGGTTCTTC
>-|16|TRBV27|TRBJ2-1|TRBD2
CASSPSGLAGVNEQFF
TGTGCCAGCAGTCCCTCGGGACTAGCGGGGGTGAATGAGCAGTTCTTC
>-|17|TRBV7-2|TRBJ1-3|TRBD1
CASSLPYRGPKRNTIYF
TGTGCCAGCAGCTTACCTTACAGGGGGCCAAAAAGAAACACCATATATTTT
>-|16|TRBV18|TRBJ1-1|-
CASSPRFPPEGPEAFF
TGTGCCAGCTCACCAAGGTTCCCCCCAGAGGGGCCTGAAGCTTTCTTT
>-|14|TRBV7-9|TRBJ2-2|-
CASSIRGLLGELFF
TGTGCCAGCAGCATTAGGGGCCTTCTGGGGGAGCTGTTTTTT
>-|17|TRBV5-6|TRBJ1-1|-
CASSLVRARERNTEAFF
TGTGCCAGCAGCTTGGTTCGGGCAAGGGAACGGAACACTGAAGCTTTCTTT
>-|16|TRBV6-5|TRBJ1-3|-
CASSSPGIAPGNTIYF
TGTGCCAGCAGTTCCCCCGGGATTGCTCCTGGAAACACCATATATTTT
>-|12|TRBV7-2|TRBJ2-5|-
CASSRTQETQYF
TGTGCCAGCAGCAGGACCCAAGAGACCCAGTACTTC
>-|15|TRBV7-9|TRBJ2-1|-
CASSSRKNSGLEQFF
TGTGCCAGCAGCTCTCGCAAGAATTCGGGTCTTGAGCAGTTCTTC
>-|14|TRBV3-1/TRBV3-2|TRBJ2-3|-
CASSQWVPSATQYF
TGTGCCAGCAGCCAGTGGGTCCCCTCAGCTACGCAGTATTTT